The T cell receptor beta chain described here comes from a study of cytomegalovirus exposure and HLA in healthy donors. Overall study results and limits: Segments of the TCR beta V type were, in most cases, productive about 87% or about 30% of the time in an earlier analysis. Within a later analysis, the majority of CMV-associated TCR beta chains appeared HLA-restricted. In a later analysis, a genetic analysis reported fewer productive-TCR N-insertions in an Asian-associated ancestry cluster than the cohort average. In vitro checks showed that a few CMV-associated chains really do target CMV antigens.

This clone was counted only a few times. Its specificity is not known. PCR primers comprised 60 Vbeta and 13 Jbeta primers. The protocol was immunoSEQ multiplex PCR, while the TCRdb copy is restricted to in-frame clones and leaves out a portion. This table holds 160,000 or so clones, roughly 80% found once. CDR3 length: 11 residues. The germline V gene has CDR1 DFQATT and CDR2 SNEGSKA (reference sequence). V was trimmed by 3 bases and J by 7 bases, leaving 9 bases between them. J is TRBJ1-1 and V is TRBV20-1; D is unclear. The sequence was obtained from a man in his forties or fifties in good health and CMV-seronegative. Sequenced sample: PBMCs. This chain's CDR3 is CSASFGIEAFF. CDR3 in DNA: TGCAGTGCTAGTTTCGGTATTGAAGCTTTCTTT.